The 21 T cell receptor beta chains in this list originate from one sample, sequenced in a study of response to subunit inactivated influenza vaccine (dated by TCRdb to the late 2010s). Sample time point, as interpreted from the label and publication: approximately 45 days after influenza vaccine administration. The method behind the library was RT-PCR. TCRdb lists the instrument as Illumina HiSeq 2500. TCRdb reprocessed the public reads (quality trimming at Q25 with fastp, clone calling with MiXCR) and kept in-frame beta chains. Each CDR3 protein gets just one entry, which takes the most common genes and DNA from the rows behind it. For this sample the table gives 540,000 or so distinct CDR3 sequences, of which approximately 13% were detected only once. Approximately 14% of the sample is taken by the ten largest. Here the sequenced sample was PBMCs from blood, taken roughly 6 weeks after vaccination. Receptors originate from a man aged 45-65 years who received an inactivated influenza vaccine. Donor details come from another sample of the same person, matched by shared clones.

There are a few counts of this clonotype. This chain joins TRBV19 and TRBJ1-1; no clear D gene. V shed 3 bases and J shed 1 base, with 9 bases lying between them. This CDR3 spans 14 amino acids. The germline gives CDR1 LNHDA, CDR2 SQIVND (reference sequence). The DNA of the CDR3 is TGTGCCAGTAGTATCGGGCAGCCGAACACTGAAGCTTTCTTT. This codes for CASSIGQPNTEAFF.

Many counts were recorded for this clonotype. The chain couples TRBV20-1 to TRBJ1-2; tentative D call: TRBD1 (5 bases). The V and J ends lost 3 bases and 0 bases respectively, with 8 bases between them. CDR1 DFQATT and CDR2 SNEGSKA come from the germline V gene (reference sequence). This CDR3 region has 13 residues. CDR3 sequence reads: CSARDTANYGYTF. In DNA, the CDR3 is TGCAGTGCTAGGGACACAGCTAACTATGGCTACACCTTC.

The chain couples TRBV6-1 to TRBJ1-5; a weak D match, TRBD1 (5 bases). The ends were cut back, 6 bases at V and 3 bases at J, with 12 bases in the middle. The CDR3 runs 14 residues. Germline CDR1 MNHNS, CDR2 SASEGT. For the CDR3, the DNA is TGTGCCAGCAGAACCCGCAGGGACAATCAGCCCCAGCATTTT. This sequence encodes CASRTRRDNQPQHF.

This clonotype was counted only a few times. The chain joins TRBV7-2 to TRBJ2-1; D is undetermined. The V gene lost 2 bases and the J gene lost 2 bases, with 10 bases spanning the gap. This CDR3 comprises 15 residues. Germline CDR1 reads SGHTA; CDR2 reads FQGNSA. CDR3 DNA sequence: TGTGCCAGCAGCTTACAACGCGGTGCCTACAATGAGCAGTTCTTC. Residues: CASSLQRGAYNEQFF.

This clonotype occurred a few times. The chain links TRBV4-2 to TRBJ2-7; either TRBD1 or TRBD2 may fit D (6 bases each). This CDR3 contains 15 residues. Trimming cost V 4 bases and J 4 bases, with 17 bases left between them. The germline V gene encodes CDR1 LGHNA and CDR2 YNFKEQ. The CDR3 sequence: CASSPLRGAFYEQYF. Here the CDR3 DNA reads TGTGCCAGCAGCCCCCTGAGGGGGGCCTTTTACGAGCAGTACTTC.

This clonotype has at least ten counts. The chain links TRBV6-1 to TRBJ2-2; D is possibly TRBD2 (6 bases). This CDR3 spans 15 amino acids. V dropped 6 bases and J dropped 6 bases, with 17 bases sitting between them. Germline V gives CDR1 MNHNS, CDR2 SASEGT. The CDR3 protein is CASRPSFSGAGELFF. In nucleotides, the CDR3 is TGTGCCAGCAGACCGTCTTTCTCGGGGGCCGGGGAGCTGTTTTTT.

Many counts were recorded for this clonotype. The chain combines TRBV9 with TRBJ2-1; D possibly corresponds to TRBD2 (6 bases). Germline assignment: CDR1 SGDLS and CDR2 YYNGEE. The CDR3 loop spans 15 amino acids. V shed 3 bases and J shed 1 base, with 11 bases lying between them. CDR3 region: CASSAAGPSYNEQFF. CDR3 coding DNA: TGTGCCAGCAGCGCGGCGGGACCATCCTACAATGAGCAGTTCTTC.

This clonotype was seen more than once but under ten times. The chain employs TRBV2 and TRBJ2-5; a possible D gene is TRBD2 (6 bases). V lost 4 bases to trimming and J lost 3 bases, with 9 bases between them. The CDR3 is made up of 13 amino acids. Germline CDR1 and CDR2: SNHLY and FYNNEI. This CDR3 reads CASSGLGEETQYF. The CDR3 nucleotides are TGTGCCAGCAGTGGACTAGGTGAAGAGACCCAGTACTTC.

This clonotype has a count of ten or more. The gene calls are TRBV12-3 or TRBV12-4 and TRBJ2-7, with TRBD1 matching over 11 bases. The CDR3 extends over 14 amino acids. Unmatched junction bases numbered 6, after V lost 5 bases and J lost 6 bases. CDR3 DNA: TGTGCCAGCAGTGTCCGGGACAGGGGGGCCGAGCAGTACTTC. It is translated as CASSVRDRGAEQYF.

This clonotype was seen a few times. J is TRBJ2-5 and V is TRBV7-9, with D maybe TRBD2 (5 bases). Between the trimmed V and J ends, which lost 1 base and 5 bases, there was a span of 14 bases. CDR1 is SEHNR, CDR2 FQNEAQ, per germline (reference sequence). This CDR3 has 15 residues. The CDR3: CASSLVGSPGETQYF. DNA of the CDR3: TGTGCCAGCAGCTTAGTAGGTTCCCCGGGGGAGACCCAGTACTTC.

The J gene is TRBJ2-5, the V gene TRBV10-3; 7 positions agree with TRBD1. Looked up from germline, CDR1 is ENHRY and CDR2 is SYGVKD. This CDR3 has 14 residues. V was clipped by 4 bases and J by 2 bases; unmatched bases: 4. CDR3 sequence reads: CAISAWDRQETQYF. The CDR3 DNA reads as TGTGCCATCAGTGCCTGGGACAGACAAGAGACCCAGTACTTC.

In this sample, this clonotype turned up many times. J is TRBJ1-3 and V is TRBV6-6; D gene unclear. The CDR3 consists of 11 residues. Germline CDR1 is MNHNY and CDR2 is SVGAGI (reference sequence). Trimming took off 2 bases at V and 5 bases at J, with 1 base between the two ends. The CDR3 nucleotides read TGTGCCAGCAGTTACAGAAACACCATATATTTT. Translating it yields CASSYRNTIYF.

The rearrangement joins TRBV7-2 to TRBJ2-7; weak D call: TRBD1 (5 bases). V lost 4 bases, J lost 3 bases, and 10 bases lay in between. This CDR3 contains 13 residues. CDR1 is SGHTA and CDR2 is FQGNSA in the germline V gene. CDR3 amino acids: CASSSGAFYEQYF. The CDR3 nucleotides are TGTGCCAGCAGCTCTGGGGCATTCTACGAGCAGTACTTC.

This chain connects TRBV7-9 to TRBJ2-5, with no clear D. V gave up 5 bases and J gave up 4 bases, with 14 bases separating them. Germline V gene lookup returns CDR1 SEHNR and CDR2 FQNEAQ (reference sequence). The CDR3 consists of 14 residues. In DNA form, the CDR3 reads TGTGCCAGCAGCCTACTGGGGATAACAGAGACCCAGTACTTC. Its protein product is CASSLLGITETQYF.

This clonotype has ten or more counts. The V and J genes are TRBV15 and TRBJ2-3; D is unresolved. The CDR3 has 15 residues. V was pared by 0 bases and J by 0 bases, with 7 bases between. Germline values: CDR1 LNHNV, CDR2 YYDKDF (reference sequence). CDR3 in amino acids: CATSREQTSTDTQYF. The CDR3 bases are TGTGCCACCAGCAGAGAACAGACTAGCACAGATACGCAGTATTTT.

On this clonotype itself: It may be a read error: a sequence one base away is much more abundant. The chain couples TRBV4-2 to TRBJ2-2; 11 positions agree with TRBD2. The CDR3 extends over 18 amino acids. Looked up from germline, CDR1 is LGHNA and CDR2 is YNFKEQ. The V gene end was trimmed by 4 bases and the J gene end by 4 bases; junction bases not matched to a gene: 11. CDR3 coding DNA: TGTGCCAGCAGCCGCCGACTAGCGGGGAGCGGGGGCACCGGGGAGCTGTTTTTT. Amino acids: CASSRRLAGSGGTGELFF.

This clonotype was observed at least ten times. V and J are TRBV29-1 and TRBJ2-7; 9 positions match TRBD1. Germline lookup yields CDR1 SQVTM and CDR2 ANQGSEA. The V and J ends lost 7 bases and 3 bases, in that order; junction bases with no gene match: 7. This CDR3 contains 13 residues. The CDR3 sequence is CSARTGVDYEQYF. The CDR3 bases are TGCAGCGCTCGGACAGGGGTAGACTACGAGCAGTACTTC.

The rearrangement uses TRBV7-2 and TRBJ2-1; a weak D match, TRBD1 (5 bases). Germline-derived CDR1 and CDR2 are SGHTA and FQGNSA. Trimming left V 5 bases short and J 2 bases short, with 16 bases between. CDR3 length: 16 residues. The CDR3: CASSTRQTEAYNEQFF. CDR3 DNA: TGTGCCAGCAGCACACGACAGACCGAAGCCTACAATGAGCAGTTCTTC.

This clonotype was picked up many times. This rearrangement joins TRBV7-2 to TRBJ2-1; D uncertain. There are 15 residues in the CDR3. V was clipped by 0 bases and J by 7 bases, with 13 bases between them. The V gene's germline CDR1 is SGHTA and CDR2 FQGNSA. The CDR3 sequence: CASSLAAVGYNEQFF. Here the CDR3 DNA reads TGTGCCAGCAGCTTAGCAGCTGTAGGTTATAATGAGCAGTTCTTC.

This clonotype was seen only a few times. The chain employs TRBV20-1 and TRBJ2-1; D is possibly TRBD2 (5 bases). The V gene lost 2 bases and the J gene lost 3 bases, with 17 bases spanning the gap. Per the germline V gene, CDR1 is DFQATT and CDR2 is SNEGSKA (reference sequence). CDR3 length: 16 residues. The CDR3 loop is CSARPSVWTRYNEQFF. CDR3 coding DNA: TGCAGTGCTAGACCGTCAGTGTGGACTCGCTACAATGAGCAGTTCTTC.

This chain uses TRBV6-1 with TRBJ2-7; 7 nucleotides line up with TRBD1. J gave up 5 bases and V 6 bases, and 7 bases lay outside the gene matches. The CDR3 loop spans 13 amino acids. The germline gives CDR1 MNHNS, CDR2 SASEGT. CDR3 coding DNA: TGTGCCAGCAGGACCGGGACAGACCACGAGCAGTACTTC. Protein product: CASRTGTDHEQYF.